This TCR beta chain was profiled in a study of cytomegalovirus exposure and HLA in healthy donors. About the study: A preliminary data release comprised 70 million to 95 million unique TCRs obtained from HLA-typed donors. Within the Caucasian-associated ancestry cluster were about 81% of the roughly 360 genotyped donors.

Study-wide findings and caveats: Reportedly, HLA-A and HLA-B alleles of most subjects were accurately predicted from TCR beta. For TCR beta chains, V- and J-gene trimming was later linked to a missense DCLRE1C variant.

The primer mix had 60 Vbeta and 13 Jbeta primers. This table comes from immunoSEQ multiplex PCR, and its TCRdb copy is limited to in-frame clones, with some not included. The sample contains under 150,000 clones, around 10% of which appear only once. Trimming took 0 bases from V and 0 from J, leaving 10 bases between them. The length of the CDR3 is 15 residues. Per the germline V gene, CDR1 is SGHNT and CDR2 is YYREEE (reference sequence). This clone was found a few times. Its antigen is not known. This TCR was sampled from a man aged 30 to 45 in good health and CMV-seronegative. V gene TRBV5-4 combines with J gene TRBJ2-7, with D tentatively TRBD2 (5 bases). Material: PBMCs. The CDR3 sequence: CASSLDSGSSYEQYF. The CDR3 DNA follows: TGTGCCAGCAGCTTGGACAGCGGAAGCTCCTACGAGCAGTACTTC.